Presented here are 24 T cell receptor beta chains from one specimen sequenced in a study of blood T cell repertoires in COVID-19 (dated by TCRdb to the early 2020s). Library method: the immunoSEQ multiplex PCR assay. TCRdb re-hosts the immuneACCESS table, in-frame sequences only. Its copies lack some clones; in the studies checked, an unresolved V gene accounts for under half of them, and the cause for the rest is not known. Counted in this sample were approximately 190,000 clones; 75% to 85% of them appeared once. Around 6.9% of the sample comes from the top ten. Sequencing was performed on peripheral blood. The receptors originated from a man aged 55 to 70 with acute or convalescent COVID-19.

The chain joins TRBV15 to TRBJ1-2; D gene ambiguous. CDR1 and CDR2 (germline): LNHNV, YYDKDF (reference sequence). Deletions cut 3 bases from V and 3 bases from J, with 20 bases between. This CDR3 is built from 17 residues. The CDR3 spells CATSSGPNLGGYYGYTF. DNA of the CDR3: TGTGCCACCAGCAGCGGCCCTAACCTAGGAGGATACTATGGCTACACCTTC. Variable domain in full (rest from reference TRBV15 and TRBJ1-2): DAMVIQNPRYQVTQFGKPVTLSCSQTLNHNVMYWYQQKSSQAPKLLFHYYDKDFNNEADTPDNFQSRRPNTSFCFLDIRSPGLGDTAMYLCATSSGPNLGGYYGYTFGSGTRLTVV.

Only one count was recorded for this clone. The V and J genes are TRBV6-1 and TRBJ2-7, with 9 positions matching TRBD1. Per germline, CDR1 MNHNS and CDR2 SASEGT. The trim removed 1 base at V and 2 bases at J, leaving 9 bases unmatched. The CDR3 consists of 17 residues. The CDR3 reads CASSEVVGRDRAYEQYF. The CDR3, as DNA: TGTGCCAGCAGTGAAGTTGTAGGTCGGGACAGGGCCTACGAGCAGTACTTC.

V usage is TRBV27 and J usage is TRBJ1-5; D unresolved. Trimming removed 3 bases at V and 11 bases at J, with 17 bases between. This CDR3 contains 14 residues. The germline V gene has CDR1 MNHEY and CDR2 SMNVEV (reference sequence). The CDR3 DNA reads as TGTGCCAGCAGTTTTTCCGCACAGTCCACGTCCCAGCATTTT. This translates into CASSFSAQSTSQHF.

V usage is TRBV30 and J usage is TRBJ2-3; 7 bases fit TRBD2. Germline V lookup: CDR1 GTSNPN, CDR2 SVGIG (reference sequence). V dropped 3 bases and J dropped 3; count of bases not matched to a gene: 9. This CDR3 contains 15 residues. The CDR3 here is CAWSASGLGTDTQYF. The CDR3 nucleotides are TGTGCCTGGAGCGCTAGCGGATTAGGAACAGATACGCAGTATTTT.

This clone was picked up one time. The V gene is TRBV27, the J gene TRBJ1-4, with a tentative D call TRBD1 (5 bases). This CDR3 region has 18 residues. The V end lost 8 bases, the J end lost 3 bases, and 25 bases lay between the germline ends. Germline V gene sequence: CDR1 MNHEY, CDR2 SMNVEV (reference sequence). The CDR3 coding sequence is TGTGCCAGCGGCCCGCGGGGCAGGGCGATTTACGCTAATGAAAAACTGTTTTTT. Its protein product is CASGPRGRAIYANEKLFF.

J is TRBJ2-6 and V is TRBV4-1, with D possibly matching TRBD1 (5 bases). From germline, CDR1 is MGHRA and CDR2 YSYEKL. The CDR3 totals 17 residues. Trimming removed 6 bases from V and 4 bases from J, with 19 bases in between. Here the CDR3 reads CASRLPGRAGGANVLTF. CDR3 in DNA: TGCGCCAGCAGACTACCCGGACGGGCAGGGGGGGCCAACGTCCTGACTTTC.

This CDR3 reads CASSQVTTNRDYTYNEQFF. CDR3 bases: TGTGCCAGCAGCCAAGTCACCACGAACCGGGACTACACCTACAATGAGCAGTTCTTC. The chain is built from TRBV3-1 (or the pseudogene TRBV3-2) and TRBJ2-1, with TRBD2 matching 7 bases. CDR3 length: 19 amino acids. Germline assignment: CDR1 LGHDT and CDR2 YNNKEL (reference sequence). V lost 1 base to trimming and J lost 2 bases; unmatched junction nucleotides: 14.

This clone has more than one count but fewer than ten. This sequence joins TRBV19 and TRBJ1-2; D perhaps matches TRBD1 (6 bases). Germline V gives CDR1 LNHDA, CDR2 SQIVND (reference sequence). V lost 10 bases, J lost 6 bases, and 12 bases lay in between. This CDR3 is built from 11 residues. CDR3 DNA sequence: TGTGCCAACACGAACAGGGATGGCTACACCTTC. It is translated as CANTNRDGYTF.

This clone was detected a few times. This rearrangement joins TRBV6-4 to TRBJ2-7, with a possible D match to TRBD1 (5 bases). Germline CDR1 and CDR2: MRHNA and SNTAGT. Trimming took off 4 bases at V and 2 bases at J, with 15 bases between the two ends. CDR3 length equals 15 residues. Here the CDR3 reads CASSAQGSSPYEQYF. The DNA for the CDR3 is TGTGCCAGCAGTGCGCAGGGTTCCTCCCCCTACGAGCAGTACTTC.

J is TRBJ2-7 and V is TRBV9, with 8 bases matching TRBD2. The CDR3 totals 15 residues. J lost 2 bases, V lost 0 bases, and 4 bases had no gene match. Germline assignment: CDR1 SGDLS and CDR2 YYNGEE. CDR3 sequence reads: CASSVGPSGPYEQYF. DNA of the CDR3: TGTGCCAGCAGCGTAGGGCCTAGCGGGCCCTACGAGCAGTACTTC.

V and J are TRBV7-4 and TRBJ2-7; D perhaps matches TRBD1 (5 bases). Germline-derived CDR1 and CDR2 are SGHVT and SQSDAQ. Trimming removed 10 bases at V and 3 bases at J, with 13 bases between. There are 12 residues in the CDR3. DNA for the CDR3: TGTGCCAAAAGAGACAGAAACTACGAGCAGTACTTC. This translates into CAKRDRNYEQYF.

The V and J genes are TRBV5-5 and TRBJ2-5; possible D gene TRBD1, 6 bases. The germline V gene encodes CDR1 SGHKS and CDR2 YYEKEE (reference sequence). Trimming took 0 bases from V and 5 from J, leaving 17 bases between them. This CDR3 has 16 residues. CDR3 coding DNA: TGTGCCAGCAGCTTGGTAGGGGACACTTTCAGCGAGACCCAGTACTTC. This translates into CASSLVGDTFSETQYF.

The V call is TRBV5-1, the J call TRBJ1-3; D is unclear. The CDR3 is 16 amino acids. V lost 0 bases to trimming and J lost 0 bases, with 10 bases between them. Germline loops: CDR1 SGHRS, CDR2 YFSETQ. The chain's CDR3 is CASSLELQHSGNTIYF. Here the CDR3 DNA reads TGCGCCAGCAGCTTGGAGCTACAGCACTCTGGAAACACCATATATTTT.

The chain couples TRBV6-5 to TRBJ1-5; no firm D call. The CDR3 sequence is 15 residues long. V was shortened by 4 bases and J by 3 bases, with 13 bases between the two germline ends. Germline CDR1 reads MNHEY; CDR2 reads SVGAGI. CDR3 sequence: CASSSQEGDNQPQHF. DNA of the CDR3: TGTGCCAGCAGTTCTCAGGAGGGAGACAATCAGCCCCAGCATTTT.

The rearrangement links TRBV7-2 to TRBJ2-3; a possible D gene is TRBD2 (6 bases). The germline V gene has CDR1 SGHTA and CDR2 FQGNSA. Trimming shortened V by 3 bases and J by 1 base, and 8 bases separated the two germline ends. This CDR3 contains 14 residues. The CDR3 region is CASSFLAGTDTQYF. In nucleotides, the CDR3 is TGTGCCAGCAGCTTCTTAGCGGGCACAGATACGCAGTATTTT.

V and J are TRBV6-5 and TRBJ2-7, with 8 bases identical to TRBD1. Germline V CDR1 and CDR2: MNHEY, SVGAGI. V gave up 10 bases and J gave up 4 bases; unmatched junction bases: 12. The CDR3 totals 14 residues. CDR3 region: CATLWTGRGYEQYF. In DNA form, the CDR3 reads TGTGCCACCTTATGGACAGGGCGTGGTTACGAGCAGTACTTC.

The rearrangement uses TRBV13 and TRBJ2-1; D perhaps matches TRBD1 (6 bases). CDR3 length equals 14 residues. Trimming left V 0 bases short and J 6 bases short, with 9 bases between. From germline, CDR1 is PRHDT and CDR2 FYEKMQ (reference sequence). The CDR3 sequence is CASSLGQGSNEQFF. The DNA for the CDR3 is TGTGCCAGCAGCTTAGGGCAGGGGAGCAATGAGCAGTTCTTC.

V usage is TRBV4-3 and J usage is TRBJ2-7; TRBD1 agrees at 8 bases. The trim removed 4 bases at V and 3 bases at J, leaving 11 bases unmatched. Germline lookup yields CDR1 LGHNA and CDR2 YSLEER. The CDR3 spans 16 residues. The CDR3 DNA reads as TGCGCCAGCAGCCCCACCGGGGGACAGGCCTTCTACGAGCAGTACTTC. Translated, it gives CASSPTGGQAFYEQYF.

This sequence joins TRBV29-1 and TRBJ2-3; TRBD1 agrees at 11 bases. With V trimmed by 3 bases and J by 4 bases, 3 bases remained unmatched. Germline V CDR1 and CDR2: SQVTM, ANQGSEA. CDR3 size: 14 residues. For the CDR3, the DNA is TGCAGCGTTGACGGGACAGGGGGACCAGATACGCAGTATTTT. Protein product: CSVDGTGGPDTQYF.

V gene TRBV7-8 combines with J gene TRBJ1-2; the match to TRBD1 covers 7 bases. CDR1 and CDR2 (germline): SGHVS, FQNEAQ. The CDR3 length is 16 residues. With V trimmed by 3 bases and J by 3 bases, 10 bases remained unmatched. The CDR3 DNA sequence: TGTGCCAGCAGCTTGGGAAGAGGGGGCGCGGACTATGGCTACACCTTC. It yields the protein CASSLGRGGADYGYTF.

The gene calls are TRBV9 and TRBJ1-4, with D possibly TRBD1 on 6 matching bases. Germline V gene sequence: CDR1 SGDLS, CDR2 YYNGEE. V was cut by 4 bases and J by 8 bases, with 15 bases left in between. The CDR3 sequence is 14 residues long. The CDR3 DNA sequence: TGTGCCAGCAGCCCTACAGGGATGGGAGAAAAACTGTTTTTT. Amino acids: CASSPTGMGEKLFF.

This clone has just a few counts. In nucleotides, the CDR3 is TGTGCCAGCAGCTCCAGACTAGCGGGAGGGGTAGGGGAGCTGTTTTTT. This gives the protein CASSSRLAGGVGELFF. The chain links TRBV9 to TRBJ2-2; 14 nucleotides align to TRBD2. Germline V CDR1 and CDR2: SGDLS, YYNGEE. The CDR3 covers 16 residues. V lost 4 bases to trimming and J lost 8 bases; unmatched junction nucleotides: 7. Filled out from reference TRBV9 and TRBJ2-2, the complete variable domain reads DSGVTQTPKHLITATGQRVTLRCSPRSGDLSVYWYQQSLDQGLQFLIQYYNGEERAKGNILERFSAQQFPDLHSELNLSSLELGDSALYFCASSSRLAGGVGELFFGEGSRLTVL.

The rearrangement links TRBV10-3 to TRBJ2-1; a weak D match, TRBD2 (6 bases). Germline V gene lookup returns CDR1 ENHRY and CDR2 SYGVKD. The CDR3 totals 14 residues. Trimming left V 11 bases short and J 2 bases short, with 16 bases between. The CDR3 coding sequence is TGTGCCGTCAAAGCGGAGGGAACCTACAATGAGCAGTTCTTC. Encoded protein: CAVKAEGTYNEQFF.

The chain uses TRBV29-1 and TRBJ1-1, with 8 positions matching TRBD1. V dropped 7 bases and J dropped 5; count of bases not matched to a gene: 9. The V gene's germline CDR1 is SQVTM and CDR2 ANQGSEA. The CDR3 sequence is 13 residues long. For the CDR3, the DNA is TGCAGCGCCTCCAGGGGGCGGGGAACTGAAGCTTTCTTT. Translating it yields CSASRGRGTEAFF.